The present entry profiles one T cell receptor beta chain with its context. Germline assignment: CDR1 SQVTM and CDR2 ANQGSEA. The CDR3 has 15 amino acids. J gave up 2 bases and V 7 bases, and 13 bases lay outside the gene matches. The data were taken from a study of PD-1 blockade in mismatch repair-deficient tumors. Here immunoSEQ multiplex PCR was the method, and the copy in TCRdb shows in-frame clones only, minus some. The table includes around 100,000 clones, over 60% detected once. This TCR was sampled from an adult with mismatch repair-deficient cancer. This rearrangement joins TRBV29-1 to TRBJ2-5; TRBD2 aligns across 7 bases. Sequenced here: peripheral blood, sampled more than 58 weeks after starting pembrolizumab. The CDR3 DNA sequence: TGCAGCGCTAGGCCAGAGCTAGCGGTTCAAGAGACCCAGTACTTC. Translating gives CSARPELAVQETQYF.